The T cell receptor beta chain under discussion was sequenced for a study of T cells after yellow fever vaccination. General study results and limits: Weaker overall was a secondary response that nonetheless peaked faster, on day 5 versus 15.

Each CDR3 protein is one row after TCRdb ran MiXCR on the 5' RACE reads. The sample consists of hundreds of thousands of distinct CDR3 sequences, 7.5% to 9% of them appearing once. The CDR3 runs to 18 residues. The germline V gene has CDR1 MGHRA and CDR2 YSYEKL. Trimming took 0 bases from V and 7 from J; bases not matched to a gene: 14. On this clonotype itself: Its antigen is unidentified.

The sequence was obtained from a man aged 18 to 29 who received the YFV17D yellow fever vaccine. Sequencing used PBMCs, obtained on the day of the first yellow fever vaccination. The rearrangement uses TRBV4-1 and TRBJ1-5; the match to TRBD1 covers 8 bases. The CDR3 DNA follows: TGCGCCAGCAGCCAAGATGTGGAGACAGGGGAACCGGGACAGCCCCAGCATTTT. Translating gives CASSQDVETGEPGQPQHF.